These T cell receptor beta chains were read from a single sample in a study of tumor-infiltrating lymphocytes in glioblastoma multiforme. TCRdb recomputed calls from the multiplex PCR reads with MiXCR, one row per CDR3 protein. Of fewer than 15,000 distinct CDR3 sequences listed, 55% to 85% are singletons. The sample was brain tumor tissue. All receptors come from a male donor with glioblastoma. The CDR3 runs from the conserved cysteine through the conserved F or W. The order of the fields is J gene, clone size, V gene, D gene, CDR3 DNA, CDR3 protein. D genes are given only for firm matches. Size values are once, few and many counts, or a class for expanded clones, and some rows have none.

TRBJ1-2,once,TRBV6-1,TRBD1,TGTGCCAGCAGTGAAGACAGGGGTGGGGGATACTATGGCTACACCTTC,CASSEDRGGGYYGYTF
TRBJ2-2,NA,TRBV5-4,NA,TGTGCCAGCGGCCGGGACTTCTCGAACACCGGGGAGTCGTTTTTT,CASGRDFSNTGESFF
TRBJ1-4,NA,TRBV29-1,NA,TGCAGCGTGGGAAAAAGGGGCACTAATGAAAAACTGTTCTTT,CSVGKRGTNEKLFF
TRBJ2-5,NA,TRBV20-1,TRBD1,TGCAGTGCTACTATACAGGGGATAGAGACTCGGTACTTC,CSATIQGIETRYF
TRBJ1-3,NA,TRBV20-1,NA,TGCGGTGCTAACGAGGGGGGCGTCTTTGGAAACACCATATATTTT,CGANEGGVFGNTIYF
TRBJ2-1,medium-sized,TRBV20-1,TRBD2,TGCAGTGCTCTTCAAGCGGGAGGTTCCTACAATGAGCAGTTCTTC,CSALQAGGSYNEQFF
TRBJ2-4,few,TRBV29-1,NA,TGCAGCGCGGAAGACCGGGGCAAAAACATTCAGTACTTC,CSAEDRGKNIQYF
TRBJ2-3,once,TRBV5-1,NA,TGCGCCAGCAGGACGGACCGGAATCATCCCCAGTATTTT,CASRTDRNHPQYF
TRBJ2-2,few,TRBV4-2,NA,TGTGCCAGCAGCCAAGCCCTGGACACCGGGGAGCTGTTTTTT,CASSQALDTGELFF
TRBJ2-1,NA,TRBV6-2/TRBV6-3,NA,TGTGCCAGCAGTTACGGACAGGAGCAGTTCTTC,CASSYGQEQFF